This TCR beta chain was sequenced in a study of T cells after yellow fever vaccination. A single record per CDR3 protein comes from TCRdb applying MiXCR to the 5' RACE reads. The table lists some 320,000 distinct CDR3 sequences, under 9% of them singletons. Many counts were recorded for this clonotype. Trimming pared 5 bases from V and 4 bases from J, leaving 17 bases between. The CDR3 has 15 residues. Germline-derived CDR1 and CDR2 are SGHAT and FQNNGV. The clonotype was recovered from a man between 18 and 29 years old who received the YFV17D yellow fever vaccine. The sequencing here drew on CD4+ T cells sorted from PBMCs, taken 5 days after the yellow fever booster vaccination. The chain combines TRBV11-2 with TRBJ1-1; the D gene is possibly TRBD1 (6 bases). The CDR3 loop reads CASSRIRGASTEAFF. The CDR3 DNA reads as TGTGCCAGCAGCCGGATCCGGGGGGCTAGCACTGAAGCTTTCTTT.